This entry is about one T cell receptor beta chain. Only a few counts were recorded for this clone. What antigen it recognizes has not been identified. No clone much larger than this one lies a single base away; base qualities are absent. This sample is part of a study of beta chain features in type 1 diabetes (dated by TCRdb to 2016 to 2019). With respect to the entire study: Mean age, gender distribution, total cell number and subset yield did not differ between patients and healthy donors. The study compared the TCRB repertoires of sorted circulating CD4+ T cell subsets in recently diagnosed type 1 diabetes patients with those in matched healthy donors. Regulatory and stem cell-like memory subsets were isolated from only 8 patients and about 8 healthy donors, whereas naive and central memory subsets came from all 28 donors. Across all samples, fewer than 130 million sorted cells were examined, and cell number per subset correlated strongly with RNA yield.

From each donor, a single peripheral blood sample of approximately 0.11 L on average was drawn into heparinised tubes. A BD FACSAria II and a panel including CD45RO, CCR7, CD25, CD127, CD95 and CD27 were used to sort naive, central memory, regulatory and stem cell-like memory CD4+ T cells. All sorted populations exceeded 98% purity. PBMCs were isolated immediately by Lymphoprep density gradient centrifugation and stained directly without culture. So that batch effects would be minimized, each experiment stained and sorted samples in pairs, pairing one healthy donor with one patient. The High Capacity cDNA Reverse Transcription Kit was used to reverse transcribe all of the isolated RNA, meaning that expressed TCRB transcripts were what got sequenced. Deep immunoSEQ sequencing was applied to naive, central memory and regulatory T cell samples, giving an average of about 3.57 million total reads per sample. Sorted cells were lysed in RLT buffer, and RNA was extracted using DNase-treated RNeasy Micro or Mini kits according to cell number. To prevent cross-contamination, every cell subset was processed on its own, while patient and healthy donor samples were processed together. The immunoSEQ multiplex PCR was used to amplify TCRB sequences from cDNA, generating 87-bp fragments that spanned the CDR3 region. The amplicons were sequenced using the Illumina HiSeq platform. The paper's processing steps were these. PCR bias was computationally corrected using synthetic template baselines, reads within Hamming distance 2 were collapsed, and singletons that could not be merged were discarded. By aligning reads against IMGT, V, D and J genes, CDR3 length, and insertions or deletions at six rearrangement sites were assigned. Within each subset, clonotype counts were normalized to the number of sorted cells before true diversity and Gini coefficients were calculated with the tcR R package. The overlap coefficient, calculated on TCRB nucleotide sequences, was used to quantify repertoire sharing. Out-of-frame TCRB sequences from naive cells were analyzed to stand in for the pre-selection repertoire. TCRdb provides this immuneACCESS table in a form limited to in-frame rearrangements. Some clones are lacking; in checked studies, under half of them reflect an unresolved V gene, and why the rest are absent is not known. From that table come the V and J calls and clone size; the DNA was used to work out D and trimming. A total of under 250,000 clones appear in this sample, 11% to 15% of them only once. Of the sample, roughly 0.024% falls within the top ten clones.

Beyond this particular receptor, the publication reports: Type 1 diabetes patients showed a moderate but significant shortening of TCRB CDR3 length in all four CD4+ subsets. At VDJ recombination sites, patients with type 1 diabetes made fewer insertions and deleted more nucleotides, a pattern implying thymic rearrangement abnormalities. Because cDNA was sequenced instead of genomic DNA, highly expressing activated cells could be over-represented, though the groups showed no difference in activation or CD3 levels. Naive, central memory and regulatory TCRB repertoires appeared to be more alike among patients than among healthy donors. PCR may preferentially amplify shorter templates, but because patient and control samples were amplified and corrected together, any resulting skew would affect both groups equally. Only small numbers of individuals were included in the HLA sub-analyses, which left unresolved whether HLA type had any influence on TCRB rearrangement.

V loses 6 bases at its end and J loses 3 bases; junction bases beyond the gene matches: 2. Per the germline V gene, SGHTA is the CDR1 and FQGNSA is the CDR2. Spanning cysteine to phenylalanine, the CDR3 consists of 13 amino acids. Only CDR3 DNA is held: 39 bases, read in frame from base 1. The V and J genes are TRBV7-2 and TRBJ1-1, and TRBD1 aligns with 9 junction nucleotides. This sequence was found in a middle-aged woman in good health. The specimen was naive CD4+ T cells from blood. The cell subset or site label, read with the paper, signifies: true naive CD4+ T cells. The CDR3 reads CASRRTGDTEAFF. The bases read TGTGCCAGCAGGAGGACAGGGGACACTGAAGCTTTCTTT.